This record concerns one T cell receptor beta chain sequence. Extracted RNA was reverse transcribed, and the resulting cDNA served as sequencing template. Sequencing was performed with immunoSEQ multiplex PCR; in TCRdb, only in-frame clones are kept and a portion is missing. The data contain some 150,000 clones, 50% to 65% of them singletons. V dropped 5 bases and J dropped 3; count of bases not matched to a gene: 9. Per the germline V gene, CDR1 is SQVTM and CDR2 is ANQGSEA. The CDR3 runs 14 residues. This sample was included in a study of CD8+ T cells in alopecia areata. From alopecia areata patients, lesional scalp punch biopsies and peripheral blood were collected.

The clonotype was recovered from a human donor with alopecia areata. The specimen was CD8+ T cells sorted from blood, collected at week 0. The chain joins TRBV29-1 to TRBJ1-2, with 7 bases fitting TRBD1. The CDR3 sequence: CSVPRPQGDYGYTF. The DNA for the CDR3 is TGCAGCGTTCCACGCCCCCAGGGGGACTATGGCTACACCTTC.